These 24 T cell receptor beta chains came from one sample sequenced in a study of T cells in Graves' hyperthyroidism and ophthalmopathy. TCR beta CDR3 regions were amplified from RNA transcripts. The primer set for the first-round RT-PCR of the TCR CDR3 was HTBI. Via MiXCR, TCRdb re-called the multiplex PCR reads, giving one row per CDR3 protein. The table records over 650,000 distinct CDR3 sequences, 16% of them present only once. Sequencing input: blood. These receptors were taken from a man between 18 and 29 years old with Graves' hyperthyroidism.

In this sample, this clonotype turned up a few times. The chain combines TRBV30 with TRBJ2-5, with TRBD1 matching over 8 bases. V dropped 3 bases and J dropped 1; count of bases not matched to a gene: 4. CDR3 length: 14 residues. CDR1 and CDR2 (germline): GTSNPN, SVGIG (reference sequence). The CDR3 DNA sequence: TGTGCCTGGAGCTTCGGACAGGGCCAAGAGACCCAGTACTTC. It codes for CAWSFGQGQETQYF.

This clonotype was found many times. The rearrangement joins TRBV7-2 to TRBJ1-1, with 10 bases identical to TRBD1. CDR3 length equals 16 residues. The ends lost 5 bases at V and 2 bases at J; junction bases unmatched: 8. In germline, CDR1 is SGHTA, CDR2 FQGNSA. The CDR3: CASSPRTGGVNTEAFF. The DNA for the CDR3 is TGTGCCAGCAGCCCCAGGACAGGGGGGGTTAACACTGAAGCTTTCTTT. The variable domain in full, completed from reference TRBV7-2 and TRBJ1-1, reads GAGVSQSPSNKVTEKGKDVELRCDPISGHTALYWYRQSLGQGLEFLIYFQGNSAPDKSGLPSDRFSAERTGGSVSTLTIQRTQQEDSAVYLCASSPRTGGVNTEAFFGQGTRLTVV.

This clonotype was seen repeatedly, ten times or more. This chain joins TRBV6-1 and TRBJ2-5; 7 bases align to TRBD2. The CDR3 contains 16 residues. From germline, CDR1 is MNHNS and CDR2 SASEGT. Losses at the gene ends were 6 bases for V and 2 bases for J; bases not matched to a gene: 12. CDR3 sequence: CASSPSGTGGQETQYF. DNA for the CDR3: TGTGCCAGCAGCCCATCGGGGACCGGGGGGCAAGAGACCCAGTACTTC.

The rearrangement uses TRBV4-1 and TRBJ2-7; no clear D gene. Germline V gives CDR1 MGHRA, CDR2 YSYEKL. V was trimmed by 4 bases and J by 2 bases, leaving 9 bases between them. This CDR3 has 13 residues. The CDR3 spells CASSPTAAYEQYF. Written as DNA, the CDR3 is TGCGCCAGCAGCCCGACCGCCGCCTACGAGCAGTACTTC.

CDR3 sequence (DNA): TGTGCCAGTAGTCCCGCCCATCTGGGGGCCTACGAGCAGTACTTC. Translation: CASSPAHLGAYEQYF. V gene TRBV19 combines with J gene TRBJ2-7, with D perhaps matching TRBD1 or TRBD2 (5 bases each). V lost 5 bases, J lost 2 bases, and 16 bases lay in between. Germline values: CDR1 LNHDA, CDR2 SQIVND (reference sequence). This CDR3 contains 15 residues.

The rearrangement joins TRBV28 to TRBJ2-7, with 12 bases identical to TRBD1. Germline trimming cut 5 bases from V and 6 bases from J; bases unmatched to any gene: 11. Germline V CDR1 and CDR2: MDHEN, SYDVKM. This CDR3 comprises 16 residues. CDR3 protein: CASSPQPGQGAGEQYF. The CDR3 region has the DNA TGTGCCAGCAGTCCACAGCCGGGACAGGGGGCGGGCGAGCAGTACTTC.

V usage is TRBV6-1 and J usage is TRBJ2-7; TRBD1 agrees at 11 bases. V lost 7 bases and J lost 3; bases outside the gene matches: 5. The germline CDR1 and CDR2 sequences are MNHNS and SASEGT. The CDR3 runs 14 residues. The CDR3 DNA reads as TGTGCCAGCACCCGGGACAGGGGGGTCTACGAGCAGTACTTC. Translated: CASTRDRGVYEQYF.

This clonotype has only a few counts. The V call is TRBV7-9, the J call TRBJ2-5; TRBD1 agrees at 10 bases. The CDR3 has 16 amino acids. Germline V CDR1 and CDR2: SEHNR, FQNEAQ (reference sequence). V dropped 6 bases and J dropped 2; count of bases not matched to a gene: 9. The CDR3 DNA sequence: TGTGCCAGCAGTTGGACAGGGGGTGGTTGGCAAGAGACCCAGTACTTC. Translated, it gives CASSWTGGGWQETQYF.

CDR3: CAISERARDQPQHF. CDR3 bases: TGTGCCATCAGTGAGAGGGCGAGGGATCAGCCCCAGCATTTT. This rearrangement joins TRBV10-3 to TRBJ1-5; D is unresolved. This CDR3 is built from 14 residues. V lost 2 bases and J 5 bases, leaving 10 bases between the germline ends. CDR1 is ENHRY, CDR2 SYGVKD, per germline.

This clonotype was recorded a few times. The J gene is TRBJ1-1, the V gene TRBV7-9; D is undetermined. Germline CDR1 reads SEHNR; CDR2 reads FQNEAQ (reference sequence). This CDR3 contains 13 residues. Trimming removed 5 bases at V and 1 base at J, with 8 bases between. The chain's CDR3 is CASSPSWNTEAFF. CDR3 bases: TGTGCCAGCAGCCCGAGTTGGAACACTGAAGCTTTCTTT.

This clonotype was detected a few times. The chain combines TRBV29-1 with TRBJ2-1, with 12 nucleotides matching TRBD1. CDR1 and CDR2 from the germline V gene are SQVTM and ANQGSEA. The length of the CDR3 is 14 residues. The junction had 8 bases not matched to a gene; V was cut back by 4 bases and J by 10 bases. DNA of the CDR3: TGCAGCGTTGTACCGGGACAGGGGGCATGGGAGCAGTTCTTC. It encodes CSVVPGQGAWEQFF.

This clonotype was seen more than once but under ten times. This chain uses TRBV20-1 with TRBJ2-7, with TRBD2 matching over 8 bases. Germline assignment: CDR1 DFQATT and CDR2 SNEGSKA (reference sequence). With V trimmed by 6 bases and J by 4 bases, 8 bases remained unmatched. The CDR3 length is 13 residues. This CDR3 is CSAKREITYEQYF. The CDR3 bases are TGCAGTGCCAAGCGGGAGATAACGTACGAGCAGTACTTC.

This chain connects TRBV5-5 to TRBJ2-7; 7 bases agree with TRBD2. The trim removed 4 bases at V and 3 bases at J, leaving 13 bases unmatched. Germline V gene lookup returns CDR1 SGHKS and CDR2 YYEKEE (reference sequence). CDR3 length equals 16 residues. The CDR3 here is CASSPGRGLKDYEQYF. The CDR3 nucleotides are TGTGCCAGCAGCCCCGGGCGGGGGTTAAAGGACTACGAGCAGTACTTC.

There are many counts of this clonotype. V usage is TRBV11-3 and J usage is TRBJ2-1; 13 bases match TRBD2. This CDR3 is 18 amino acids long. The ends lost 5 bases at V and 3 bases at J; junction bases unmatched: 10. CDR1 is SGHNT and CDR2 is YENEEA in the germline V gene. The CDR3 protein is CASSPPGLAGELYNEQFF. The CDR3 nucleotides read TGTGCCAGCAGCCCTCCCGGACTAGCGGGAGAACTCTACAATGAGCAGTTCTTC. Using reference TRBV11-3 and TRBJ2-1 for the parts outside the CDR3, the full variable domain is EAGVVQSPRYKIIEKKQPVAFWCNPISGHNTLYWYLQNLGQGPELLIRYENEEAVDDSQLPKDRFSAERLKGVDSTLKIQPAELGDSAVYLCASSPPGLAGELYNEQFFGPGTRLTVL.

In its sample, this clonotype was seen many times. The V gene is TRBV12-3 or TRBV12-4, the J gene TRBJ2-2, with D perhaps matching TRBD2 (6 bases). The CDR3 contains 16 residues. Trimming stripped 4 bases from V and 3 bases from J, with 15 bases between. The CDR3 sequence: CASSSPTGVDTGELFF. The CDR3 nucleotides are TGTGCCAGCAGTTCCCCGACGGGGGTGGACACCGGGGAGCTGTTTTTT.

This rearrangement joins TRBV15 to TRBJ2-1; D is unclear. V gave up 0 bases and J gave up 8 bases, with 8 bases separating them. The CDR3 is made up of 13 amino acids. CDR1 and CDR2 from the germline V gene are LNHNV and YYDKDF (reference sequence). CDR3 sequence: CATSRDQMDEQFF. The CDR3 DNA sequence: TGTGCCACCAGCAGAGATCAAATGGATGAGCAGTTCTTC.

This clonotype was detected only a few times. This chain links TRBV15 with TRBJ2-1; TRBD2 matches at 16 bases. Germline CDR1 and CDR2: LNHNV and YYDKDF (reference sequence). This CDR3 contains 17 residues. V shed 2 bases and J 9 bases; nucleotides not matched to a gene: 7. The CDR3 sequence: CATSRPGLAGGNSEQFF. In nucleotides, the CDR3 is TGTGCCACCAGCAGACCGGGACTAGCGGGAGGGAACAGTGAGCAGTTCTTC.

This clonotype has just a few counts. This chain links TRBV20-1 with TRBJ1-1, with TRBD1 identical over 11 bases. The CDR3 consists of 13 residues. The J segment lost 8 bases and the V segment lost 3 bases, leaving 5 bases of the junction unmatched. Germline CDR1 is DFQATT and CDR2 is SNEGSKA (reference sequence). CDR3 nucleotides: TGCAGTGCTAGGGTCGGGACAGGGGGGGAAGCTTTCTTT. It codes for CSARVGTGGEAFF.

This rearrangement joins TRBV2 to TRBJ2-3; D not certain. This CDR3 comprises 12 residues. With 6 bases removed from V and 2 bases from J, the gap between germline ends came to 6 bases. Germline assignment: CDR1 SNHLY and CDR2 FYNNEI. CDR3 DNA sequence: TGTGCCAGCAGGATATTCACAGATACGCAGTATTTT. Protein: CASRIFTDTQYF.

This clonotype was counted many times. V gene TRBV6-1 combines with J gene TRBJ2-5; a weak D match, TRBD1 (6 bases). CDR1 MNHNS and CDR2 SASEGT come from the germline V gene. CDR3 length: 12 amino acids. V lost 6 bases to trimming and J lost 5 bases, with 10 bases between them. The CDR3 here is CASSYRDETQYF. CDR3 bases: TGTGCCAGCAGCTACAGGGATGAGACCCAGTACTTC.

V is TRBV7-8 and J is TRBJ1-6; D is ambiguous. The CDR3 has 15 amino acids. V lost 1 base, J lost 6 bases, and 10 bases lay in between. Per the germline V gene, CDR1 is SGHVS and CDR2 is FQNEAQ. The CDR3 DNA reads as TGTGCCAGCAGCTTAGTGGGTCCTGGTAATTCACCCCTCCACTTT. Protein sequence: CASSLVGPGNSPLHF.

This chain links TRBV9 with TRBJ2-5; 11 positions agree with TRBD2. The V gene's germline CDR1 is SGDLS and CDR2 YYNGEE. V shed 3 bases, J shed 3 bases, and the junction held 7 bases outside the gene matches. The CDR3 is 16 residues long. CDR3 in amino acids: CASSDNPGLAEETQYF. In DNA, the CDR3 is TGTGCCAGCAGCGATAACCCGGGACTAGCGGAAGAGACCCAGTACTTC.

The chain recombines TRBV6-1 with TRBJ2-3; no firm D call. CDR3 size: 11 residues. CDR1 MNHNS and CDR2 SASEGT come from the germline V gene. V lost 8 bases and J 11 bases, leaving 14 bases between the germline ends. The CDR3 region has the DNA TGTGCCAGCGTCGGCTTGACCCTGCAGTATTTT. Amino acids: CASVGLTLQYF.

The chain uses TRBV18 and TRBJ2-7, with TRBD1 matching 10 bases. Germline V CDR1 and CDR2: KGHSH, LQKENI. The CDR3 extends over 15 amino acids. V was pared by 6 bases and J by 6 bases, with 11 bases of the junction left unmatched. The CDR3, as DNA: TGTGCCAGCTCGGAACTCCCCGGGACAGGGGCCGAGCAGTACTTC. Amino acid sequence: CASSELPGTGAEQYF. Supplemented by reference TRBV18 and TRBJ2-7, the full variable domain reads NAGVMQNPRHLVRRRGQEARLRCSPMKGHSHVYWYRQLPEEGLKFMVYLQKENIIDESGMPKERFSAEFPKEGPSILRIQQVVRGDSAAYFCASSELPGTGAEQYFGPGTRLTVT.